In this sample, the clone carrying this T cell receptor beta chain turned up many times. Noted time point: newly diagnosed GD, antithyroid drugs for less than 3 months. PBMCs provided the RNA from which the TCR library was made. EDTA tubes received roughly 9 milliliters of collected peripheral blood. The data were obtained in a study of regulatory T cells in long-lasting Graves disease. iRepertoire HTBI primers and Arm-PCR of CDR3 regions built TCR beta libraries. TCRdb re-called the multiplex PCR reads through MiXCR, storing one row per CDR3 protein. The sample includes about 540,000 distinct CDR3 sequences, roughly 14% of them seen just once. This sample was shared with a second study, whose subject was T cells in Graves' hyperthyroidism and ophthalmopathy.

The sequence was collected from a man under 40 with Graves disease. This material consisted of peripheral blood mononuclear cells (PBMCs), taken at new diagnosis, from a patient treated with antithyroid drugs.

DNA of the CDR3: TGTGCCAGCACCGAAGACAGGGCTGGCTACACCTTC. Protein: CASTEDRAGYTF. The chain is built from TRBV2 and TRBJ1-2; 7 bases map to TRBD1. The trim removed 7 bases at V and 7 bases at J, leaving 6 bases unmatched. This CDR3 contains 12 residues. The germline gives CDR1 SNHLY, CDR2 FYNNEI.